This T cell receptor (beta chain) was sequenced in a study of CD8 T cells in Susac syndrome. Random hexamers served to reverse transcribe roughly 0.45 to 1 ug RNA. TCRdb itself ran the immunoSEQ multiplex PCR reads through MiXCR, one entry per CDR3 protein. The data show fewer than 70,000 distinct CDR3 sequences, approximately 95% seen once. TCR beta sequences were obtained from blood CD8+ and CD4+ T cells. The germline CDR1 and CDR2 sequences are SNHLY and FYNNEI. This CDR3 is built from 16 residues. V trimming: 1 base; J trimming: 7 bases; junction bases outside the gene matches: 7. The chain is built from TRBV2 and TRBJ1-5, with 10 nucleotides matching TRBD1. The TCR comes from a human donor in good health. The sequenced sample consisted of CD8+ T cells from PBMCs. CDR3 bases: TGTGCCAGCAGTGAAGAGGGACAGGGGTTTCGGCAGCCCCAGCATTTT. It is translated as CASSEEGQGFRQPQHF.